A few counts support the clone carrying this T cell receptor beta chain. The entry originates in a study of identical twins. V shed 7 bases and J 6 bases; nucleotides not matched to a gene: 12. Germline CDR1 reads SGHTA; CDR2 reads FQGNSA. The CDR3 consists of 15 residues. Using its own MiXCR run on the 5' RACE reads, TCRdb lists one record per CDR3 protein. Of around 690,000 distinct CDR3 sequences listed, about 20% are singletons. Separately, the same data were catalogued under a study of T cells expressing NK-cell markers. As reported in that work: HCMV specificity was not established for the expanded NKG2C+ T cell clones.

The source of this sequence is a woman between 18 and 29 years old in good health. The genes are TRBV7-2 and TRBJ2-3, with 8 bases identical to TRBD2. The sequencing sample was made of PBMCs. CDR3 in DNA: TGTGCCAGCACCCCCCTCGGGGGGGGCAGGGATACGCAGTATTTT. Its protein is CASTPLGGGRDTQYF.